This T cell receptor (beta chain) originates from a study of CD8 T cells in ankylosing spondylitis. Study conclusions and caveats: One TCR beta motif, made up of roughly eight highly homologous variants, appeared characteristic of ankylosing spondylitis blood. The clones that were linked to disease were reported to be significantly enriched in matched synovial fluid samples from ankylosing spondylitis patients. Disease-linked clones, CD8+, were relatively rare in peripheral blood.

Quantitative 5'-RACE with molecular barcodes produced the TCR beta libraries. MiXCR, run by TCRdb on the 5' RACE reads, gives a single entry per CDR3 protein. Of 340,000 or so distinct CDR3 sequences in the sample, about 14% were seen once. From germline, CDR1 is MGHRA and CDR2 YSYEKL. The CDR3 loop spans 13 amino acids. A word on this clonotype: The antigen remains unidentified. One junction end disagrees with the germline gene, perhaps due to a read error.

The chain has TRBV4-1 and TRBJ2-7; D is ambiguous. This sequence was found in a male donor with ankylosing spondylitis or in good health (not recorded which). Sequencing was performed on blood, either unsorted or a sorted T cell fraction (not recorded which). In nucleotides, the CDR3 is TGCGCCAGCGGCCAAGGATTAATTTACGAGCAGTACTTC. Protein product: CASGQGLIYEQYF.